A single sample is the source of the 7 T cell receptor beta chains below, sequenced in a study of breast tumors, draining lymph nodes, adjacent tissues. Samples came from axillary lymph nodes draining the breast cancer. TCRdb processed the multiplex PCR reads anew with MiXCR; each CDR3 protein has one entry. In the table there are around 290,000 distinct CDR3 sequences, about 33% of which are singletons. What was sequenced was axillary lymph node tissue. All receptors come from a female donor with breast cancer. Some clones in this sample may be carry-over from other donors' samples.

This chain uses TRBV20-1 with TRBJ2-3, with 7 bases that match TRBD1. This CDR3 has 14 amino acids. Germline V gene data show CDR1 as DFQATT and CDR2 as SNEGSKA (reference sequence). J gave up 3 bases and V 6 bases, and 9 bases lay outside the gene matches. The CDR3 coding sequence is TGCAGTGCCGTTGCTAGGGGGCGGACAGATACGCAGTATTTT. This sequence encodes CSAVARGRTDTQYF.

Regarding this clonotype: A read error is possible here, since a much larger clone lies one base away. This chain's CDR3 is CASSRGLFQEAQYF. The CDR3 region has the DNA TGTGCCAGTAGTAGGGGACTATTCCAAGAGGCCCAGTACTTC. The chain recombines TRBV19 with TRBJ2-5; 7 positions agree with TRBD2. The CDR3 loop spans 14 amino acids. In germline, CDR1 is LNHDA, CDR2 SQIVND (reference sequence). The full variable domain, rest sourced from reference TRBV19 and TRBJ2-5, is DGGITQSPKYLFRKEGQNVTLSCEQNLNHDAMYWYRQDPGQGLRLIYYSQIVNDFQKGDIAEGYSVSREKKESFPLTVTSAQKNPTAFYLCASSRGLFQEAQYFGPGTRLLVL.

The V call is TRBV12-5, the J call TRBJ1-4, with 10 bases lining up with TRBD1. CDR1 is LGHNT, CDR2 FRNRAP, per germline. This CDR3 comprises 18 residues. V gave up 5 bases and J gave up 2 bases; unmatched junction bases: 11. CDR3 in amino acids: CASGASGTGVATNEKLFF. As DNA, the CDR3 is TGTGCTAGTGGTGCCTCCGGGACAGGGGTAGCCACTAATGAAAAACTGTTTTTT.

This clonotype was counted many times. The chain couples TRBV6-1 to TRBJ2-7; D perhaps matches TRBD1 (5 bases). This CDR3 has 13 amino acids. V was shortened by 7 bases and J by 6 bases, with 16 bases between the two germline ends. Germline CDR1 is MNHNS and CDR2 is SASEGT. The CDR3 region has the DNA TGTGCCAGCATCAGGACAAGATCTTTCGAGCAGTACTTC. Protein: CASIRTRSFEQYF.

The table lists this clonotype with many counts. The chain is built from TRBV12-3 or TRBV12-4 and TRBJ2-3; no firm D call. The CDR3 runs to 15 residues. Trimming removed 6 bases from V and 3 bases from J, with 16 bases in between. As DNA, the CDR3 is TGTGCCAGCAGGCCAGACCCCCCCCTTACAGATACGCAGTATTTT. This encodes CASRPDPPLTDTQYF.

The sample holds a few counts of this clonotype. In DNA form, the CDR3 reads TGTGCCAGCAGTATGGACAGGGATATCGCTCAGTACTTC. Residues: CASSMDRDIAQYF. The chain has TRBV6-1 and TRBJ2-4; 8 nucleotides line up with TRBD1. The CDR3 totals 13 residues. Germline CDR1 is MNHNS and CDR2 is SASEGT. After removal of 5 bases from V and 12 bases from J, the junction contained 9 bases not matched to a gene.

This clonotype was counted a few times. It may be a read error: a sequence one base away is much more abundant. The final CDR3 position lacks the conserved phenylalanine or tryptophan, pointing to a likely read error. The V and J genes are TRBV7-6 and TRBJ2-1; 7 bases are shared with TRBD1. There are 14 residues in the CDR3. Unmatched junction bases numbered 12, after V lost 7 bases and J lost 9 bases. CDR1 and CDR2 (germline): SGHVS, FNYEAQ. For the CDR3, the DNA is TGTGCCAGCAACCGGGACAGCTATACAAGTGAGCAGTTCCTC. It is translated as CASNRDSYTSEQFL.